This passage covers 9 T cell receptor beta chains from one sample sequenced in a study of cytomegalovirus exposure and HLA in healthy donors. With 60 Vbeta and 13 Jbeta primers, the PCR was carried out. Profiling relied on immunoSEQ multiplex PCR, and the TCRdb table lists in-frame clones only, not all of them. The sample includes around 150,000 clones, around 80% of them seen just once. The sample consisted of PBMCs. All receptors derive from a human donor in good health.

In this sample, this clone turned up once. The chain combines TRBV5-1 with TRBJ1-3; 8 bases are a match to TRBD1. The ends lost 0 bases at V and 3 bases at J; junction bases unmatched: 2. The CDR3 totals 15 residues. Germline V CDR1 and CDR2: SGHRS, YFSETQ. As DNA, the CDR3 is TGCGCCAGCAGCTTGGAACAGGGGGTTGGAAACACCATATATTTT. Its translation is CASSLEQGVGNTIYF.

The V and J genes are TRBV5-6 and TRBJ2-3; TRBD2 matches 9 bases. Germline CDR1 and CDR2: SGHDT and YYEEEE. The CDR3 extends over 16 amino acids. V trimming: 0 bases; J trimming: 2 bases; junction bases outside the gene matches: 4. CDR3 protein: CASSLAGLADTDTQYF. CDR3 coding DNA: TGTGCCAGCAGCTTGGCGGGACTAGCAGACACAGATACGCAGTATTTT.

CDR3 sequence: CASSIAGGRYNEQFF. In nucleotides, the CDR3 is TGTGCCAGCAGCATAGCGGGGGGCCGGTACAATGAGCAGTTCTTC. The rearrangement uses TRBV11-3 and TRBJ2-1, with 10 bases that match TRBD2. The V segment lost 5 bases and the J segment 4 bases; nucleotides outside the gene matches: 5. Per the germline V gene, CDR1 is SGHNT and CDR2 is YENEEA. The CDR3 runs to 15 residues.

This clone occurred a few times. The chain employs TRBV6-5 and TRBJ1-2; TRBD1 aligns across 8 bases. Germline CDR1 MNHEY, CDR2 SVGAGI. The V gene end was trimmed by 6 bases and the J gene end by 4 bases; junction bases not matched to a gene: 4. The CDR3 sequence is 13 residues long. Written as DNA, the CDR3 is TGTGCCAGCAGACAGGGGGTCGTCTATGGCTACACCTTC. Translating it yields CASRQGVVYGYTF.

The genes are TRBV5-4 and TRBJ1-3; maybe TRBD1 (5 bases). Germline V lookup: CDR1 SGHNT, CDR2 YYREEE (reference sequence). The CDR3 is 16 residues long. V was cut by 4 bases and J by 4 bases, with 18 bases left in between. CDR3 DNA sequence: TGTGCCAGCAGCCTTGGATCCAGGGTAGACGGAAACACCATATATTTT. Translating gives CASSLGSRVDGNTIYF.

This clone appeared a single time. The gene calls are TRBV7-2 and TRBJ2-5; 9 bases align to TRBD1. The CDR3 spans 15 residues. The germline gives CDR1 SGHTA, CDR2 FQGNSA. With 5 bases clipped from V and 8 bases from J, the junction kept 12 bases outside the gene matches. The CDR3 is CASSLLGTGRSTQYF. In DNA, the CDR3 is TGTGCCAGCAGCCTTTTAGGGACAGGGAGATCTACCCAGTACTTC.

This sequence joins TRBV5-6 and TRBJ1-2; a possible D gene is TRBD1 (5 bases). CDR1 is SGHDT and CDR2 is YYEEEE in the germline V gene. CDR3 length: 14 amino acids. The V end was cut by 4 bases, the J end by 1 base, with 11 bases between. The DNA of the CDR3 is TGTGCCAGCAGCGTGGGACGGGTTAACTATGGCTACACCTTC. It codes for CASSVGRVNYGYTF.

The chain employs TRBV7-2 and TRBJ2-1; 12 bases match TRBD2. J lost 2 bases, V lost 6 bases, and 2 bases had no gene match. The germline V gene has CDR1 SGHTA and CDR2 FQGNSA. There are 15 residues in the CDR3. The chain's CDR3 is CASSLAGGAYNEQFF. The CDR3 region has the DNA TGTGCCAGCAGTCTAGCGGGGGGGGCCTACAATGAGCAGTTCTTC.

The chain couples TRBV19 to TRBJ1-1; 9 bases agree with TRBD1. With 5 bases clipped from V and 4 bases from J, the junction kept 8 bases outside the gene matches. The germline V gene encodes CDR1 LNHDA and CDR2 SQIVND (reference sequence). There are 15 residues in the CDR3. The chain's CDR3 is CASSATGGMSTEAFF. DNA for the CDR3: TGTGCCAGTAGTGCAACAGGGGGCATGAGCACTGAAGCTTTCTTT.